A selection of T cell receptor beta chains follows, all from one sample in a study of T cell changes during pregnancy in multiple sclerosis. TCRdb's table, derived via immunoSEQ multiplex PCR, lists solely in-frame clones and lacks some. The sample carries roughly 20,000 clones, roughly 90% recorded once. Sequenced here: CD8+ T cells from peripheral blood mononuclear cells, sampled in the first trimester of pregnancy. These receptors were obtained from a female donor with multiple sclerosis, enrolled in a pregnancy study. Each CDR3 is given with its conserved first and last residue. The order of the fields is J gene, D gene, V gene, CDR3 DNA, CDR3 protein. A D gene is named only where the DNA matches it firmly.

TRBJ2-1	.	TRBV6-1	TGTGCCAGCAGTGAAGTGGGGAGTTACAATGAGCAGTTCTTC	CASSEVGSYNEQFF
TRBJ2-1	.	TRBV27	TGTGCCAGCAGTCCCCAGTCCTTCATTGAGCAGTTCTTC	CASSPQSFIEQFF
TRBJ2-7	.	TRBV4-1	TGCGCCAGCAGTGAATACCTAGGGGCCTACGAGCAGTACTTC	CASSEYLGAYEQYF
TRBJ2-2	.	TRBV7-9	TGTGCCAGCAGCCCCCCCGCAGCGGGCACCGGGGAGCTGTTTTTT	CASSPPAAGTGELFF
TRBJ1-3	TRBD1	TRBV29-1	TGCAGCGGGGGACAGGGGGTTTCTGGAAACACCATATATTTT	CSGGQGVSGNTIYF
TRBJ2-7	TRBD2	TRBV7-6	TGTGCCAGCAGCCGCGTAGCGGGAGGTGTGGCTGGATACGAGCAGTACTTC	CASSRVAGGVAGYEQYF
TRBJ1-2	.	TRBV28	TGTGCCAGCAAAAAGACGGGAAACTATGGCTACACCTTC	CASKKTGNYGYTF
TRBJ2-7	.	TRBV14	TGTGCCAGCAGCCAAGATGAGGCTAGCCTTCTCTTC	CASSQDEASLLF
TRBJ2-1	TRBD2	TRBV7-6	TGTGCCAGCAGCTTTGGGACTAGCGGGGGCGATGAGCAGTTCTTC	CASSFGTSGGDEQFF
TRBJ1-2	.	TRBV5-1	TGCGCCAGCAGACCCGACAGTAACTATGGCTACACCTTC	CASRPDSNYGYTF
TRBJ1-1	.	TRBV20-1	TGCAGTGTCCGGCCGGGTGAAGCTTTCTTT	CSVRPGEAFF
TRBJ1-1	.	TRBV4-2	TGTGCCAGCAGCCCGGGGATTGGCACTGAAGCTTTCTTT	CASSPGIGTEAFF
TRBJ2-7	.	TRBV7-6	TGTGCCAGCAGCGCCAGGGGAGGGGAGGACTACGAGCAGTACTTC	CASSARGGEDYEQYF
TRBJ2-1	.	TRBV15	TGTGCCACCAGCAGAGTGGTCGGCTACAATGAGCAGTTCTTC	CATSRVVGYNEQFF
TRBJ1-2	.	TRBV19	TGTGCCAGTAGTCCAAATTCACAGGTGTGGGGCTATGGCTACACCTTC	CASSPNSQVWGYGYTF
TRBJ2-5	.	TRBV28	TGTGCCAGCCGCCGGATGGGGGAGGCAGAGACCCAGTACTTC	CASRRMGEAETQYF
TRBJ2-3	.	TRBV27	TGTGCCAGCAGTTTAGATGTAGCAGATACGCAGTATTTT	CASSLDVADTQYF
TRBJ1-5	.	TRBV19	TGTGCCAGTAGTACCTACAATCAGCCCCAGCATTTT	CASSTYNQPQHF
TRBJ2-1	TRBD2	TRBV6-4	TGTGCCAGCAGTGACTCGCTAGCGGGCGGGAATGAGCAGTTCTTC	CASSDSLAGGNEQFF
TRBJ2-4	.	TRBV28	TGTGCCAGCAGTTTGTGGCTAGCCAAAAACATTCAGTACTTC	CASSLWLAKNIQYF
TRBJ2-6	.	TRBV9	TGTGCCAGCAGCGTAAGGGGTGGGGCCAACGTCCTGACTTTC	CASSVRGGANVLTF
TRBJ1-1	.	TRBV6-4	TGTGCCAGCAGTGACGGCCCGAACACTGAAGCTTTCTTT	CASSDGPNTEAFF
TRBJ1-1	.	TRBV5-1	TGCGCCAGCAGCATGGCGGGGGATCGAGCTTTCTTT	CASSMAGDRAFF
TRBJ2-5	.	TRBV10-1	TGCGCCAGCAGTGAAGGGTTCGGGGGAGAGAAGGAGACCCAGTACTTC	CASSEGFGGEKETQYF
TRBJ2-1	.	TRBV23-1	TGCGCCAGCAGTCAACGGACTCGCCTCTACAATGAGCAGTTCTTC	CASSQRTRLYNEQFF